The 18 T cell receptor beta chains given below trace back to one sample, sequenced in a study of blood T cell repertoires in COVID-19. The method was immunoSEQ multiplex PCR; TCRdb's version includes in-frame clones alone and lacks a portion of them. The repertoire includes under 200,000 clones, 79% of them detected once, and under 20% sits in the top ten. The specimen was PBMCs or T cells enriched from blood (not recorded which). The receptor set was obtained from an older woman in a cohort exposed to, infected with or recovered from COVID-19 (not recorded which).

The J gene is TRBJ2-1, the V gene TRBV5-1; the D gene is possibly TRBD2 (6 bases). The V gene lost 1 base and the J gene lost 0 bases, with 8 bases spanning the gap. The CDR3 is 15 amino acids. Germline loops: CDR1 SGHRS, CDR2 YFSETQ. The CDR3 region is CASSLTGDSYNEQFF. CDR3 nucleotide sequence: TGCGCCAGCAGCTTGACGGGAGACTCCTACAATGAGCAGTTCTTC.

The V and J genes are TRBV5-4 and TRBJ1-6, with 9 bases matching TRBD1. This CDR3 comprises 14 residues. Germline V CDR1 and CDR2: SGHNT, YYREEE (reference sequence). Trimming took 5 bases from V and 7 from J; bases not matched to a gene: 4. CDR3 sequence: CASSRQGENSPLHF. The CDR3, as DNA: TGTGCCAGCAGTAGACAGGGGGAAAATTCACCCCTCCACTTT.

The rearrangement joins TRBV5-6 to TRBJ2-5; 10 bases match TRBD2. CDR1 is SGHDT and CDR2 is YYEEEE in the germline V gene. The CDR3 is 16 residues long. Unmatched junction bases numbered 11, after V lost 2 bases and J lost 7 bases. The CDR3 here is CASSFLAGGGVRTQYF. As DNA, the CDR3 is TGTGCCAGCAGCTTTTTAGCGGGAGGTGGCGTTAGGACCCAGTACTTC.

The sample holds one count of this clone. The chain employs TRBV7-8 and TRBJ2-7, with D possibly matching TRBD2 (6 bases). Germline V gene data show CDR1 as SGHVS and CDR2 as FQNEAQ. This CDR3 is built from 17 residues. V lost 0 bases to trimming and J lost 0 bases, with 15 bases between them. The DNA of the CDR3 is TGTGCCAGCAGCTTAGCGATGTGGGGGGTTAGCTCCTACGAGCAGTACTTC. Its protein is CASSLAMWGVSSYEQYF.

V gene TRBV5-4 combines with J gene TRBJ2-1, with TRBD2 as a possible D gene (5 bases). V was trimmed by 4 bases and J by 5 bases, leaving 10 bases between them. The CDR3 spans 13 residues. Germline values: CDR1 SGHNT, CDR2 YYREEE (reference sequence). Here the CDR3 reads CASSNTRDNEQFF. The CDR3 coding sequence is TGTGCCAGCAGCAATACTAGGGACAATGAGCAGTTCTTC.

V and J are TRBV2 and TRBJ2-7, with D possibly TRBD2 on 6 matching bases. This CDR3 spans 14 amino acids. Germline V gene lookup returns CDR1 SNHLY and CDR2 FYNNEI. The V end lost 6 bases, the J end lost 0 bases, and 12 bases lay between the germline ends. The CDR3: CASRLGRSSYEQYF. CDR3 sequence (DNA): TGTGCCAGCAGACTGGGGAGGAGCTCCTACGAGCAGTACTTC.

The chain is built from TRBV28 and TRBJ2-7; 16 nucleotides align to TRBD2. The junction had 3 bases not matched to a gene; V was cut back by 9 bases and J by 1 base. Germline CDR1 reads MDHEN; CDR2 reads SYDVKM. The CDR3 runs to 15 residues. CDR3 in DNA: TGTGCCAGTGGGACTAGCGGGAGGGGATCCTACGAGCAGTACTTC. Amino acids: CASGTSGRGSYEQYF.

The V call is TRBV25-1, the J call TRBJ2-3; no clear D gene. V lost 10 bases to trimming and J lost 0 bases, with 11 bases between them. Germline CDR1 reads MGHDK; CDR2 reads SYGVNS. This CDR3 is built from 13 residues. In DNA, the CDR3 is TGTGCCACCCTTTTAGCTAGCACAGATACGCAGTATTTT. This codes for CATLLASTDTQYF.

The chain uses TRBV19 and TRBJ2-1; D gene unclear. The CDR3 has 17 amino acids. Germline lookup yields CDR1 LNHDA and CDR2 SQIVND (reference sequence). Trimming removed 5 bases at V and 1 base at J, with 18 bases between. The CDR3 DNA reads as TGTGCCAGTAGTCCTAGTGGCACCTCCCCTTCCTACAATGAGCAGTTCTTC. It specifies CASSPSGTSPSYNEQFF.

This clone has just one count. The J gene is TRBJ2-2, the V gene TRBV18; 11 bases agree with TRBD2. The germline V gene has CDR1 KGHSH and CDR2 LQKENI. The CDR3 sequence is 17 residues long. V shed 4 bases, J shed 1 base, and the junction held 5 bases outside the gene matches. Written as DNA, the CDR3 is TGTGCCAGCTCACGACTAGCGGGGTTACAGAACACCGGGGAGCTGTTTTTT. Translating it yields CASSRLAGLQNTGELFF.

The rearrangement links TRBV4-2 to TRBJ1-5; D gene ambiguous. Germline-derived CDR1 and CDR2 are LGHNA and YNFKEQ. V lost 0 bases to trimming and J lost 4 bases, with 4 bases between them. The CDR3 spans 13 residues. CDR3 sequence (DNA): TGTGCCAGCAGCCAAGAATCTAATCAGCCCCAGCATTTT. As protein: CASSQESNQPQHF.

CDR3 in amino acids: CASSFNSREDTQYF. The CDR3 DNA follows: TGTGCCAGCAGTTTCAATTCGAGGGAAGATACGCAGTATTTT. The rearrangement joins TRBV28 to TRBJ2-3; maybe TRBD2 (5 bases). This CDR3 has 14 amino acids. Looked up from germline, CDR1 is MDHEN and CDR2 is SYDVKM. V gave up 3 bases and J gave up 5 bases, with 12 bases separating them.

The chain carries TRBV7-9 and TRBJ2-2; TRBD2 agrees at 9 bases. The CDR3 is 17 residues long. The germline V gene encodes CDR1 SEHNR and CDR2 FQNEAQ (reference sequence). The trim removed 6 bases at V and 1 base at J, leaving 9 bases unmatched. The CDR3 protein is CASRPLAGPQNTGELFF. As DNA, the CDR3 is TGTGCCAGCAGACCCCTAGCGGGACCTCAGAACACCGGGGAGCTGTTTTTT.

The V and J genes are TRBV7-8 and TRBJ2-1, with D maybe TRBD2 (6 bases). Germline CDR1 and CDR2: SGHVS and FQNEAQ. V was shortened by 5 bases and J by 14 bases, with 28 bases between the two germline ends. There are 16 residues in the CDR3. The CDR3 DNA reads TGTGCCAGCAGCAAGGAAGGAGGGTGGATCGTTCTTGGAGAGTTCTTC. It is translated as CASSKEGGWIVLGEFF. The full variable domain, rest sourced from reference TRBV7-8 and TRBJ2-1, is GAGVSQSPRYKVAKRGQDVALRCDPISGHVSLFWYQQALGQGPEFLTYFQNEAQLDKSGLPSDRFFAERPEGSVSTLKIQRTQQEDSAVYLCASSKEGGWIVLGEFFGPGTRLTVL.

The genes are TRBV11-3 and TRBJ1-1, with D unresolved. Looked up from germline, CDR1 is SGHNT and CDR2 is YENEEA. V was trimmed by 3 bases and J by 2 bases, leaving 7 bases between them. There are 13 residues in the CDR3. CDR3 nucleotide sequence: TGTGCCAGCAGCTTTGGGCTTAACACTGAAGCTTTCTTT. It yields the protein CASSFGLNTEAFF.

V gene TRBV6-1 combines with J gene TRBJ1-5; the D is unclear. Germline CDR1 reads MNHNS; CDR2 reads SASEGT. This CDR3 region has 14 residues. The V and J ends lost 1 base and 7 bases respectively, with 11 bases between them. CDR3 sequence (DNA): TGTGCCAGCAGTGAAGTCAGTGCAAGACAGCCCCAGCATTTT. The encoded protein is CASSEVSARQPQHF.

In DNA form, the CDR3 reads TGTGCCAGCAGTTTTAGGGGGACAGTAAACAATGAGCAGTTCTTC. It encodes CASSFRGTVNNEQFF. The rearrangement uses TRBV28 and TRBJ2-1; 7 nucleotides agree with TRBD1. J was trimmed by 5 bases and V by 3 bases; bases with no gene match: 7. The CDR3 contains 15 residues. Per germline, CDR1 MDHEN and CDR2 SYDVKM.

The chain uses TRBV7-2 and TRBJ1-6; no firm D call. Between the trimmed V and J ends, which lost 2 bases and 5 bases, there was a span of 7 bases. The CDR3 is 14 residues long. In germline, CDR1 is SGHTA, CDR2 FQGNSA. CDR3 residues: CASSLWQDNSPLHF. The CDR3 region has the DNA TGTGCCAGCAGCTTATGGCAGGATAATTCACCCCTCCACTTT.